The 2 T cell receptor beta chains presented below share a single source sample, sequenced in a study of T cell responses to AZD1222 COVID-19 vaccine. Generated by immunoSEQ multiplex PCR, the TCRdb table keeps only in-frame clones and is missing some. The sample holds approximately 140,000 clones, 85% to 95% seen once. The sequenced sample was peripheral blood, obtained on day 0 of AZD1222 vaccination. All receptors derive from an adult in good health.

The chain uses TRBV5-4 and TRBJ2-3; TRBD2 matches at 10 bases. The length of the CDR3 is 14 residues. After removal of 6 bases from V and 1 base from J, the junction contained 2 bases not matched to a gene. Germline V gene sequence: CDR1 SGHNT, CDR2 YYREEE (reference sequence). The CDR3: CASKTSGGTDTQYF. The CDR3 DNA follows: TGTGCCAGCAAAACTAGCGGGGGCACAGATACGCAGTATTTT.

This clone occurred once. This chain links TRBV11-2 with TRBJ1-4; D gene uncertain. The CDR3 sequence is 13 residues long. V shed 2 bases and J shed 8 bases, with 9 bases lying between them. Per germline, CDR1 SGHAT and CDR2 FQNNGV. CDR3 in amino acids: CASSLTGGEKLFF. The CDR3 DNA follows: TGTGCCAGCAGCTTAACTGGTGGGGAAAAACTGTTTTTT.